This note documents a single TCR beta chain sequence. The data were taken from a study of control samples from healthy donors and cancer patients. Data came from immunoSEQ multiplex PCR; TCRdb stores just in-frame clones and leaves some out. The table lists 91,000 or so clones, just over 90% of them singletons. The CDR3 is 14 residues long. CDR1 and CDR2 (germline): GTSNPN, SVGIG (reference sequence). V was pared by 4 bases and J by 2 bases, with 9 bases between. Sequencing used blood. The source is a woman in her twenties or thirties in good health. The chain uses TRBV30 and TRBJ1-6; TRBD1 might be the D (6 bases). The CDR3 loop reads CAWTGVAYNSPLHF. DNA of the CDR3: TGTGCCTGGACAGGGGTGGCCTATAATTCACCCCTCCACTTT.